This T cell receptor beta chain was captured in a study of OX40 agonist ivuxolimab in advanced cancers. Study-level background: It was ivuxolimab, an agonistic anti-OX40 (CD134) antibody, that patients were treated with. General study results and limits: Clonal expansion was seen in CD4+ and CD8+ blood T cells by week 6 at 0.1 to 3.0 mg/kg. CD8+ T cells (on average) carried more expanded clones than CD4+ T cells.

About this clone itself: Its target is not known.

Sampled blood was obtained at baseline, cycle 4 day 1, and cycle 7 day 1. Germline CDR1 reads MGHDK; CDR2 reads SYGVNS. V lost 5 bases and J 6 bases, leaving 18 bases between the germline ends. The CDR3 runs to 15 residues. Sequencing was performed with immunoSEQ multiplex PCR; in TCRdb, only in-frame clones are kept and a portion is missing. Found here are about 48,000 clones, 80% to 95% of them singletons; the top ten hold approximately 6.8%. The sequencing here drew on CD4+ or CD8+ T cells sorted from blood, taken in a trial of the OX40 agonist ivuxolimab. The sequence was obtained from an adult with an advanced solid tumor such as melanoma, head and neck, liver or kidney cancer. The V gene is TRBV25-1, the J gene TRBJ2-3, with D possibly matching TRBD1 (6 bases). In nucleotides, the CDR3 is TGTGCCAGCAGTAAGGACAGTCTACCTACGGATACGCAGTATTTT. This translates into CASSKDSLPTDTQYF.